Listed here are 11 T cell receptor beta chains from one sample, sequenced in a study of neoadjuvant anti-PD-1 for oral cavity cancer. The table came from immunoSEQ multiplex PCR; TCRdb's copy has only in-frame clones and leaves some out. The data hold tens of thousands of clones, with 27% observed a single time. Time point indicated: after neoadjuvant nivolumab, at surgical resection. The source material was tumor tissue, sampled after nivolumab (anti-PD-1) treatment. These receptors all stem from a person between 35 and 79 years old with oral cavity squamous cell carcinoma.

V is TRBV6-1 and J is TRBJ2-3, with 9 bases lining up with TRBD2. V trimming: 4 bases; J trimming: 6 bases; junction bases outside the gene matches: 8. CDR3 length: 15 residues. CDR1 and CDR2 from the germline V gene are MNHNS and SASEGT. The CDR3 loop is CASSGTAGGLDTQYF. DNA of the CDR3: TGTGCCAGCAGTGGGACGGCGGGGGGGCTGGATACGCAGTATTTT.

The rearrangement uses TRBV27 and TRBJ2-2; D might be TRBD1 or TRBD2, each matching 5 bases. The CDR3 loop spans 14 amino acids. V lost 3 bases and J lost 4, with 9 bases in between. Germline loops: CDR1 MNHEY, CDR2 SMNVEV (reference sequence). The CDR3 nucleotides read TGTGCCAGCAGTTTCGAGAGGGGCACCGGGGAGCTGTTTTTT. It translates to CASSFERGTGELFF.

This clone was seen a handful of times. The rearrangement uses TRBV5-6 and TRBJ1-4; 10 nucleotides line up with TRBD1. The CDR3 has 16 amino acids. From germline, CDR1 is SGHDT and CDR2 YYEEEE. Losses at the gene ends were 4 bases for V and 5 bases for J; bases not matched to a gene: 8. The CDR3 loop reads CASSHGQGGGNEKLFF. The CDR3 DNA sequence: TGTGCCAGCAGCCACGGACAGGGGGGAGGAAATGAAAAACTGTTTTTT.

This clone was seen only a few times. The J gene is TRBJ1-4, the V gene TRBV27; 9 nucleotides agree with TRBD1. Germline V gene data show CDR1 as MNHEY and CDR2 as SMNVEV (reference sequence). J gave up 8 bases and V 5 bases, and 9 bases lay outside the gene matches. This CDR3 has 15 residues. CDR3 residues: CASSADRDRVEKLFF. The CDR3 DNA is TGTGCCAGCAGTGCCGACCGGGACAGGGTGGAAAAACTGTTTTTT.

The table lists this clone with a few counts. The chain couples TRBV11-2 to TRBJ2-7; D unclear. From germline, CDR1 is SGHAT and CDR2 FQNNGV. V lost 0 bases to trimming and J lost 5 bases, with 8 bases between them. The CDR3 length is 13 residues. The CDR3 region is CASSLDRIHEQYF. The CDR3 nucleotides read TGTGCCAGCAGCTTAGACAGAATTCACGAGCAGTACTTC. The full variable domain, in which reference TRBV11-2 and TRBJ2-7 provide the parts outside the CDR3, is EAGVAQSPRYKIIEKRQSVAFWCNPISGHATLYWYQQILGQGPKLLIQFQNNGVVDDSQLPKDRFSAERLKGVDSTLKIQPAKLEDSAVYLCASSLDRIHEQYFGPGTRLTVT.

A few counts support this clone. CDR3 loop: CASSLIGYSNQPQHF. The CDR3 DNA reads TGTGCCAGCAGTTTAATAGGGTATAGCAATCAGCCCCAGCATTTT. This chain connects TRBV27 to TRBJ1-5, with unresolved D. Deletions cut 2 bases from V and 0 bases from J, with 8 bases between. CDR3 length: 15 residues. CDR1 is MNHEY, CDR2 SMNVEV, per germline (reference sequence).

The table lists this clone with a few counts. The rearrangement links TRBV4-1 to TRBJ1-1; perhaps TRBD1 as D (5 bases). From germline, CDR1 is MGHRA and CDR2 YSYEKL. The CDR3 covers 14 residues. The V end lost 3 bases, the J end lost 3 bases, and 11 bases lay between the germline ends. The CDR3 coding sequence is TGCGCCAGCAGCCACCCGACAGCATACACTGAAGCTTTCTTT. Its translation: CASSHPTAYTEAFF.

CDR3 sequence: CASSSPKAGGVYGYTF. The CDR3 DNA is TGTGCCAGCAGCTCTCCGAAAGCAGGGGGCGTCTATGGCTACACCTTC. The chain uses TRBV7-9 and TRBJ1-2; 8 bases are a match to TRBD1. The germline CDR1 and CDR2 sequences are SEHNR and FQNEAQ (reference sequence). This CDR3 comprises 16 residues. The ends lost 4 bases at V and 4 bases at J; junction bases unmatched: 11.

The chain links TRBV30 to TRBJ1-1; no reliable D call. Germline V lookup: CDR1 GTSNPN, CDR2 SVGIG (reference sequence). The ends were cut back, 0 bases at V and 10 bases at J, with 9 bases in the middle. The CDR3 is 11 residues long. The CDR3 nucleotides are TGTGCCTGGAGTGTGGCCGGGATAGCTTTCTTT. Its translation is CAWSVAGIAFF.

This clone was seen a few times. The chain combines TRBV28 with TRBJ1-1; tentatively, D is TRBD1 (5 bases). The germline gives CDR1 MDHEN, CDR2 SYDVKM. V lost 10 bases and J 3 bases, leaving 15 bases between the germline ends. This CDR3 comprises 13 residues. The DNA for the CDR3 is TGTGCCACCTCGGGGGGGTGGGACACTGAAGCTTTCTTT. Translated: CATSGGWDTEAFF.

This clone was seen only a few times. The chain carries TRBV27 and TRBJ1-1; 9 nucleotides match TRBD1. Germline V gene lookup returns CDR1 MNHEY and CDR2 SMNVEV (reference sequence). The ends lost 6 bases at V and 4 bases at J; junction bases unmatched: 9. The CDR3 spans 15 residues. The CDR3 DNA is TGTGCCAGCAGCTACAGGGGGCAATGGATCACTGAAGCTTTCTTT. It specifies CASSYRGQWITEAFF.